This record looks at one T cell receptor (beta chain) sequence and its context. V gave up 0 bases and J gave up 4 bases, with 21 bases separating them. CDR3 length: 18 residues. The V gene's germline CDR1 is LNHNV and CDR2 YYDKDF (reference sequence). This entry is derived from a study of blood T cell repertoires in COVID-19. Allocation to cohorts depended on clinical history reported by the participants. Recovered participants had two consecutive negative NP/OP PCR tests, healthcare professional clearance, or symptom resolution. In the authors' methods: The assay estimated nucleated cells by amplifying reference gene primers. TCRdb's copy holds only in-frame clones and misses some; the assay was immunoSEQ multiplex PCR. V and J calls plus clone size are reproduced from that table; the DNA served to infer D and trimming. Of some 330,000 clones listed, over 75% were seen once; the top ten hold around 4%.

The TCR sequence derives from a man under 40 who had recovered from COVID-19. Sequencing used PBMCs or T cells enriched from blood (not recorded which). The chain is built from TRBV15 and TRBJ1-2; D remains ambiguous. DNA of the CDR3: TGTGCCACCAGCAGAGAACCCCCCTTGACGGGTATCGGCTATGGCTACACCTTC. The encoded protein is CATSREPPLTGIGYGYTF.